Listed below are T cell receptor beta chains from one sample, sequenced in a study of shared clonotypes between healthy human individuals. Sequencing used immunoSEQ multiplex PCR; TCRdb keeps in-frame clones, though not all of them. Of about 2.1 million clones listed, approximately 92% were seen once; the top ten hold approximately 1.7%. The sample consisted of naive CD8+ T cells from PBMCs. All receptors derive from a man aged 18 to 29 in good health. Some clones in this sample may be carry-over from other donors' samples. Both conserved end residues are part of each CDR3. The D gene is left open where the match is weak. The size entry is marked missing in some rows and otherwise reads once, few, many or a size class.

length	size	J	V	D	DNA	CDR3
17	once	TRBJ2-5	TRBV19	.	TGTGCCAGTAGCCCTATTGGAGGGGGGTTTGGAGGGGAGACCCAGTACTTC	CASSPIGGGFGGETQYF
15	.	TRBJ2-2	TRBV27	.	TGTGCCAGCAGTTTTACCACGCATAGCACCGGGGAGCTGTTTTTT	CASSFTTHSTGELFF
15	.	TRBJ1-5	TRBV5-8	TRBD1	TGTGCCAGCAGCTTGGGACAGGGGCTATATCAGCCCCAGCATTTT	CASSLGQGLYQPQHF
15	once	TRBJ2-1	TRBV2	TRBD1	TGTGCCAGCACCTCCGGGACAGGGGGTTGGAATGAGCAGTTCTTC	CASTSGTGGWNEQFF
17	.	TRBJ2-3	TRBV10-1	TRBD2	TGCGCCAGCAGTACTAGCGGGACTGAAACGAGCACAGATACGCAGTATTTT	CASSTSGTETSTDTQYF
15	.	TRBJ2-7	TRBV15	.	TGTGCCACCAGCAGAGGGGGAAAGGCTTTATACGAGCAGTACTTC	CATSRGGKALYEQYF
17	.	TRBJ2-3	TRBV5-6	.	TGTGCCAGCAGCTCCACCCAGGACTTCGGGATGGCAGATACGCAGTATTTT	CASSSTQDFGMADTQYF
12	.	TRBJ1-1	TRBV2	.	TGTGCCAGCATCGGGGCCAACACTGAAGCTTTCTTT	CASIGANTEAFF
12	.	TRBJ1-1	TRBV7-9	.	TGTGCCAGCACCCGGGGGGACACTGAAGCTTTCTTT	CASTRGDTEAFF
13	.	TRBJ2-7	TRBV6-6	.	TGTGCCAGCAGTTACTCAGGGAGCTACGAGCAGTACTTC	CASSYSGSYEQYF
12	.	TRBJ2-1	TRBV27	.	TGTGCCAGCGCCTATGACCCCCGGGAGCAGTTCTTC	CASAYDPREQFF
16	once	TRBJ2-1	TRBV7-9	TRBD2	TGTGCCAGCAGCAGGGCTAGCGGGAGAGATTTTAATGAGCAGTTCTTC	CASSRASGRDFNEQFF
14	.	TRBJ2-7	TRBV5-1	.	TGCGCCAGCAGCTTGTTGCAGGGGCTCCACGAGCAGTACTTC	CASSLLQGLHEQYF
16	.	TRBJ2-1	TRBV4-1	.	TGCGCCAGCAGCCAAATGGGATGGGAGCGGCGGAATGAGCAGTTCTTC	CASSQMGWERRNEQFF
16	.	TRBJ2-2	TRBV15	.	TGTGCCACCCAGCTACAGGGAGAGAAACTCACCGGGGAGCTGTTTTTT	CATQLQGEKLTGELFF
13	.	TRBJ1-1	TRBV10-1	.	TGCGCCAGCAGCTTAGCGTTGAACACTGAAGCTTTCTTT	CASSLALNTEAFF
13	.	TRBJ2-7	TRBV7-3	.	TGTGCCAGCAGCTTAACTGTCGTGAACGAGCAGTACTTC	CASSLTVVNEQYF
14	once	TRBJ2-7	TRBV4-1	.	TGCGCCAGCAGCCAAGATCTAGGATCCTACGAGCAGTACTTC	CASSQDLGSYEQYF
13	.	TRBJ1-2	TRBV5-6	.	TGTGCCAGCAGCTGGAGGCCAGATTATGGCTACACCTTC	CASSWRPDYGYTF
12	.	TRBJ2-7	TRBV29-1	.	TGCAGCGGTTCCGTTGGGGACTACGAGCAGTACTTC	CSGSVGDYEQYF
16	.	TRBJ2-7	TRBV11-2	.	TGTGCCAGCAGGATAGGGGTTGGGGACATAGGCTACGAGCAGTACTTC	CASRIGVGDIGYEQYF
17	.	TRBJ2-1	TRBV9	TRBD2	TGTGCCAGCAGCGTAGAAGACAGGCGGGAGGGTGACAATGAGCAGTTCTTC	CASSVEDRREGDNEQFF
16	.	TRBJ2-3	TRBV7-6	TRBD2	TGTGCCAGCACCCCGGGCCAGCGGGGGTACACAGATACGCAGTATTTT	CASTPGQRGYTDTQYF
15	few	TRBJ1-5	TRBV28	.	TGTGCCAGCAGTTTACTGGGGTTGAACAATCAGCCCCAGCATTTT	CASSLLGLNNQPQHF
15	.	TRBJ2-7	TRBV11-2	.	TGTGCCAGCAGCTTAGCGGGGCATAGCTCCTACGAGCAGTACTTC	CASSLAGHSSYEQYF